The text below deals with one T cell receptor (beta chain). Its specific antigen is unknown. The cohort was made up of 500 to 850 healthy bone marrow donors. At the time of sampling, all cohort members were nominally healthy, though unrecorded immune exposures were likely present. The donor was CMV seronegative and belonged to the group of 380 or so seronegative cohort members. Each donor provided a peripheral blood sample, and peripheral blood mononuclear cells were used for TCR beta sequencing. Genomic DNA extraction from the blood cell samples was performed with the Qiagen DNeasy Blood Extraction Kit. The library was made by the immunoSEQ multiplex PCR assay. A mixture of 60 forward primers for TCR Vbeta segments and 13 reverse primers for TCR Jbeta segments was used in the multiplex PCR. Amplification of the CDR3 region of rearranged TCR beta genes was performed with a multiplex PCR assay on genomic DNA. On the Illumina HiSeq System, the amplified TCR beta libraries were sequenced as 87-base-pair reads. The paper's processing steps were these. Across the 500 to 850 repertoires, a later analysis counted 75 million to 90 million unique TCR beta chains, 9 million to 14 million of which were shared by at least two donors. Raw reads were error-corrected and collapsed into unique sequences by a nearest-neighbor algorithm in which closely related sequences were merged to remove PCR and sequencing errors. Alignment of CDR3 sequences to IMGT reference sequences was used to assign V, D and J gene segments. Each retained sequence needed at least a six-nucleotide match to both a V gene segment and a J gene segment. A rearrangement counted as productive if the CDR3 had no stop codons and remained in frame with V and J, and every other rearrangement counted as non-productive. Following IMGT convention, CDR3 was defined as the stretch from the second conserved V-encoded cysteine up to the conserved J-encoded phenylalanine. The earlier analysis of about 570 of the donors excluded any sequence lacking an unambiguous match to a single V gene segment. In an earlier analysis of approximately 560 of the donors, a V segment was called functional when productive rearrangements were above 56.7%, and segregating when the standard deviation between donors exceeded 5%. A statistical classification framework was built for diagnosing cytomegalovirus status from the catalog of TCR beta chain sequences. In a later analysis, TCR nucleotide sequences were compared against IMGT/GENE-DB human TR gene sequences so that V and J genes could be assigned. In a later analysis, CDR3 sequences and most-parsimonious VDJ recombination scenarios were assigned using the TCRdist pipeline. A later analysis defined each TCR beta chain by its CDR3 amino acid sequence plus V-gene family, and excluded reads lacking a unique V-gene family. To address suspected cross-contamination and a sequencing artifact, a later analysis removed 450 to 700 highly shared, low-generation-probability nucleotide sequences. A later analysis calculated a clonal expansion index for each public chain from normalized within-repertoire ranks of inferred template counts. A later analysis computed generation probabilities with a VDJ recombination model fitted to out-of-frame rearrangements, and checked the results against IGoR. In a later analysis, hypergeometric tests were used to score TCR-TCR, TCR-HLA and TCR-CMV co-occurrence, with a repertoire-size bias correction applied to TCR pairs. A later analysis estimated false discovery rates by permuting HLA or CMV assignments 20 times. A later analysis grouped co-occurring TCRs with DBSCAN, adding TCRdist sequence similarity when clustering within HLA-allele-positive subsets. Co-occurrence clustering excluded repertoires with fewer than 30,000 or more than 120,000 public chains, plus five with anomalous nucleotide sharing. In TCRdb, the immuneACCESS table is reduced to in-frame sequences with V and J assigned. These tables do not hold every clone; where another copy was compared, an unresolved V gene accounts for under half, and the others remain unexplained. The D gene and trimming were derived from the DNA, and the V and J assignments and clone size from that table. The table for this sample lists around 40,000 clones. The ten largest clonotypes hold more than 5.5% of the sample.

Taken from cysteine to phenylalanine, the CDR3 has 14 residues. The sequence is cut down to CDR3 DNA, 42 bases in frame from base 1. The germline V gene specifies SNHLY as CDR1 and FYNNEI as CDR2. The junction carries 18 bases between V and J, which are trimmed by 9 bases and 5 bases respectively. The data derive from a study of cytomegalovirus exposure and HLA in healthy donors (dated by TCRdb to 2016 to 2017). Context from the whole study: An earlier analysis of approximately 640 of the donors reported about 250 Gb of sequence data and approximately 110 million unique TCR beta sequences from approximately 180 million T cells. Around 330 gigabases of sequencing data and 91 million or so unique TCR sequences made up an early release that covered some 640 HLA-typed donors. Of the 300 to 500 genotyped donors, approximately 80% were placed in the genetic ancestry cluster associated with self-reported Caucasian donors. The study was designed to test whether signatures of past pathogen exposure could be identified by cataloging public T cell receptors. Using immunosequencing, the study profiled T cell repertoires from 666 subjects and related those repertoires to cytomegalovirus serostatus. Besides the first cohort of approximately 670 subjects, a separate validation cohort made up of 120 different subjects was used. High-throughput TCR immunosequencing, statistical association of individual TCRs with disease status, and machine learning were combined to predict cytomegalovirus infection status. In a later analysis, previously published TCR beta repertoires from 550 to 750 donors were re-analyzed and high-resolution HLA genotyping was added so that TCR occurrence patterns could be studied. Rather than using new phenotypic data, the later analysis identified candidate immune exposures from TCR beta sequences and from how often those sequences occurred across donors. An earlier analysis of approximately 640 of the donors applied high-throughput TCR beta sequencing to assess whether each TCR beta V gene segment acted as functional or pseudogenic. Donor age, sex, ethnicity and CMV serostatus were compiled together with the repertoire data. In a later genetic analysis, genome-wide SNP genotypes for about 60% of the 666 donors were used, and that subset was treated as a discovery cohort. Every repertoire in the discovery cohort had been generated on one and the same sequencing platform. Both class I and class II loci were covered by HLA typing, at four-digit resolution. The number of typed donors differed by locus: roughly 620-640 for A, B, C, DRB1 and DQB1; about 520 for DQA1; 606 for DPA1; and some 430 for DPB1. A handful of DR-DQ haplotypes were handled as single units for association and clustering because linkage in the cohort was strong. Across around 400 genotyped donors of the cohort, an average of roughly 250,000 unique TCR beta nucleotide sequences per donor were sequenced, and around 20% of those sequences were non-productive.

Results the study describes overall, beyond this receptor: Linkage disequilibrium might explain the correlated functional status among segregating V segments, but an unknown experimental factor could not be excluded. Compared with equally common non-associated chains, HLA-associated TCR beta chains in a later analysis were more clonally expanded and had lower generation probabilities. In a later analysis, 16,951 TCR beta sequences were associated with specific HLA alleles at a false discovery rate of 0.05. A few of the identified cytomegalovirus-associated TCR beta chains were confirmed in vitro to be specific for cytomegalovirus antigens. Some IMGT-functional V segments, including TRBV6-2 and TRBV6-3, could not be distinguished by the 87-base-pair reads and were therefore excluded. In an earlier analysis of over 550 of the donors, most TCR beta V segments were observed in productive rearrangements about 87% or about 30% of the time, broadly matching IMGT annotations. According to a later analysis, TCR association rates differed among HLA loci, with DRB1 alleles showing the most associated TCRs and HLA-C alleles showing the fewest. Most TCR sequences were seen in very few donors, while some public TCRs were found in many individuals. Most CMV-associated TCR beta chains appeared to be HLA-restricted in a later analysis, and the HLA associations seemed to be driven largely by CMV exposure. Because some donors lacked HLA typing at each locus, the association tests relied only on the typed subset. According to a later analysis, parvovirus B19, influenza, CMV and Epstein-Barr virus appeared linked to several top co-occurrence clusters. Seventeen rarely observed V segments, including chromosome 9 orphons, were excluded from the earlier analysis of about 500 of the donors because counts were too low. The sequencing pipeline was judged likely to have produced a cluster of highly shared sequence variants as a technical artifact. A further reported finding was that TCR beta sequences accurately predicted the HLA-A and HLA-B alleles for most subjects in the first cohort. Cytomegalovirus status was reported to be diagnosed by the classifier with high specificity and sensitivity in both the original and validation cohorts. Immune exposure information for the cohort was limited to CMV serostatus. A total of 164 TCR beta chains were listed by the study as associated with cytomegalovirus. It was suggested by the authors that the approach could potentially be generalized to other disease states and immunological phenotypes. A later genetic analysis reported fewer N-insertions in productive TCRs among donors in an Asian-associated ancestry cluster than the approximately 700-donor mean. A later genetic analysis associated a missense DCLRE1C variant with V-gene and J-gene trimming of TCR beta chains, and an independent cohort replicated the association. Strong co-occurrence of HLA alleles, especially DR and DQ, made assigning TCR associations to individual alleles difficult. The cohort was sequenced for TCR beta chains only, and without alpha or paired-chain data the features that could be detected were limited. Presence/absence analyses assumed roughly uniform sequencing depth across donors, an assumption that may not hold.

The sequence derives from a man aged 30-40 years in good health and CMV-seronegative. The rearranged segments are TRBV2 and TRBJ2-3, and possibly TRBD1, on 6 matching bases. The sequenced material came from PBMCs. CDR3 loop: CARPGQGQEDTQYF. The nucleotides are TGTGCCAGGCCTGGGCAGGGGCAGGAAGATACGCAGTATTTT.